The 32 T cell receptor beta chains below all came from one sample that was sequenced in a study of siplizumab effects on memory and regulatory T cells. Profiling relied on immunoSEQ multiplex PCR, and the TCRdb table lists in-frame clones only, not all of them. Here the sample spans more than 70,000 clones, roughly 94% being singletons. Sequencing used CD8+ T cells sorted from blood. The receptors shown here come from a human donor in good health.

The chain links TRBV29-1 to TRBJ2-7, with 10 bases that match TRBD2. Germline lookup yields CDR1 SQVTM and CDR2 ANQGSEA. The CDR3 loop spans 14 amino acids. With 3 bases clipped from V and 6 bases from J, the junction kept 8 bases outside the gene matches. In DNA, the CDR3 is TGCAGCGTTGAGGGACTAGCGTTAACCGGCGAGCAGTACTTC. Translation gives CSVEGLALTGEQYF.

This clone has only one observation. V usage is TRBV6-5 and J usage is TRBJ1-2, with 7 bases that match TRBD1. There are 14 residues in the CDR3. CDR1 and CDR2 from the germline V gene are MNHEY and SVGAGI. J gave up 2 bases and V 6 bases, and 6 bases lay outside the gene matches. The CDR3, as DNA: TGTGCCAGCAGGAACAGGGGAGGGAACTATGGCTACACCTTC. It codes for CASRNRGGNYGYTF.

The DNA for the CDR3 is TGTGCCAGCAGTTTATCCGGGAGGTCCTCCTACAATGAGCAGTTCTTC. It specifies CASSLSGRSSYNEQFF. The chain is built from TRBV27 and TRBJ2-1; 7 bases agree with TRBD2. This CDR3 region has 16 residues. Germline CDR1 reads MNHEY; CDR2 reads SMNVEV (reference sequence). J lost 0 bases, V lost 0 bases, and 2 bases had no gene match.

This clone has more than one count but fewer than ten. This chain joins TRBV29-1 and TRBJ2-1, with D possibly TRBD1 on 6 matching bases. This CDR3 region has 10 residues. Looked up from germline, CDR1 is SQVTM and CDR2 is ANQGSEA. Trimming shortened V by 6 bases and J by 13 bases, and 13 bases separated the two germline ends. The CDR3 bases are TGCAGCGTGGGGGACATCCTCCAGTTCTTC. It codes for CSVGDILQFF.

CDR3: CASSSAILHTEAFF. The DNA of the CDR3 is TGTGCCAGCAGTTCCGCTATTCTTCACACTGAAGCTTTCTTT. This chain links TRBV7-9 with TRBJ1-1; D unresolved. Germline CDR1 and CDR2: SEHNR and FQNEAQ (reference sequence). This CDR3 comprises 14 residues. V gave up 6 bases and J gave up 3 bases, with 14 bases separating them.

The chain uses TRBV9 and TRBJ2-3; the match to TRBD2 covers 7 bases. With V trimmed by 4 bases and J by 4 bases, 12 bases remained unmatched. The CDR3 spans 16 residues. CDR1 and CDR2 from the germline V gene are SGDLS and YYNGEE. For the CDR3, the DNA is TGTGCCAGCAGCACCCGATTAGGGGAGGGAGCAGATACGCAGTATTTT. It encodes CASSTRLGEGADTQYF.

The chain combines TRBV5-8 with TRBJ1-1; no clear D. V was clipped by 2 bases and J by 4 bases, with 12 bases between them. From germline, CDR1 is SGHTS and CDR2 YDEGEE. This CDR3 region has 14 residues. Here the CDR3 reads CASSFGDLATEAFF. The CDR3 DNA reads TGTGCCAGCAGCTTTGGGGATCTGGCCACTGAAGCTTTCTTT. Looking up the rest from reference TRBV5-8 and TRBJ1-1 gives the full variable domain: EAGVTQSPTHLIKTRGQQATLRCSPISGHTSVYWYQQALGLGLQFLLWYDEGEERNRGNFPPRFSGRQFPNYSSELNVNALELEDSALYLCASSFGDLATEAFFGQGTRLTVV.

The CDR3 protein is CASKQGSEQYF. The CDR3 nucleotides are TGTGCCAGTAAGCAGGGAAGCGAGCAGTACTTC. The chain has TRBV19 and TRBJ2-7; D may be TRBD1 (5 bases). Germline loops: CDR1 LNHDA, CDR2 SQIVND (reference sequence). The CDR3 length is 11 residues. V lost 7 bases, J lost 6 bases, and 10 bases lay in between.

The chain carries TRBV27 and TRBJ2-7, with D possibly called TRBD1 or TRBD2 (5 bases each). The CDR3 covers 14 residues. The germline V gene encodes CDR1 MNHEY and CDR2 SMNVEV (reference sequence). Trimming pared 1 base from V and 0 bases from J, leaving 7 bases between. The CDR3 is CASSLFGGSYEQYF. In DNA, the CDR3 is TGTGCCAGCAGTTTATTTGGGGGCTCCTACGAGCAGTACTTC.

The chain is built from TRBV19 and TRBJ2-7; no definite D call. V was trimmed by 1 base and J by 3 bases, leaving 10 bases between them. The CDR3 contains 14 residues. CDR1 is LNHDA, CDR2 SQIVND, per germline (reference sequence). The CDR3 reads CASSIVLRNYEQYF. The CDR3 DNA sequence: TGTGCCAGTAGTATAGTCTTGCGGAACTACGAGCAGTACTTC.

This chain connects TRBV4-1 to TRBJ1-3; D is unclear. This CDR3 comprises 16 residues. V was pared by 4 bases and J by 1 base, with 14 bases between. In germline, CDR1 is MGHRA, CDR2 YSYEKL. The CDR3 region is CASSPGSGLSGNTIYF. CDR3 DNA: TGCGCCAGCAGCCCAGGCTCGGGGTTATCTGGAAACACCATATATTTT.

The V and J genes are TRBV6-1 and TRBJ1-5; no definite D call. The germline V gene encodes CDR1 MNHNS and CDR2 SASEGT. The V end lost 9 bases, the J end lost 4 bases, and 10 bases lay between the germline ends. This CDR3 contains 12 residues. CDR3 bases: TGTGCCAGTCCCGACGCGAATCAGCCCCAGCATTTT. As protein: CASPDANQPQHF.

The V call is TRBV28, the J call TRBJ2-7; D is uncertain. The CDR3 loop spans 16 amino acids. Trimming stripped 8 bases from V and 4 bases from J, with 24 bases between. From germline, CDR1 is MDHEN and CDR2 SYDVKM. This CDR3 is CASAPSPSLLGYEQYF. The CDR3 DNA reads TGTGCCAGCGCCCCCTCACCCAGCCTGCTGGGATACGAGCAGTACTTC. The full variable domain, rest sourced from reference TRBV28 and TRBJ2-7, is DVKVTQSSRYLVKRTGEKVFLECVQDMDHENMFWYRQDPGLGLRLIYFSYDVKMKEKGDIPEGYSVSREKKERFSLILESASTNQTSMYLCASAPSPSLLGYEQYFGPGTRLTVT.

The rearrangement links TRBV6-6 to TRBJ1-5; D gene unclear. Between the trimmed V and J ends, which lost 6 bases and 0 bases, there was a span of 12 bases. The CDR3 is 15 residues long. CDR1 is MNHNY and CDR2 is SVGAGI in the germline V gene (reference sequence). The CDR3 here is CASRIYLDSNQPQHF. The CDR3 DNA is TGTGCCAGCAGAATTTATTTGGATAGCAATCAGCCCCAGCATTTT.

The CDR3 bases are TGTGCCAGCAGCAAAGTTGGGGGATCAAGTAGATCTTGCGATGAAAAACTGTTTTTT. Translating gives CASSKVGGSSRSCDEKLFF. V is TRBV21-1 and J is TRBJ1-4. TRBV21-1 is deemed a pseudogene. This CDR3 is 19 amino acids long.

The chain links TRBV19 to TRBJ2-5; TRBD1 aligns across 8 bases. CDR1 and CDR2 from the germline V gene are LNHDA and SQIVND (reference sequence). The J segment lost 1 base and the V segment lost 7 bases, leaving 8 bases of the junction unmatched. This CDR3 spans 15 amino acids. The chain's CDR3 is CASTPDRVRQETQYF. CDR3 in DNA: TGTGCCAGTACCCCGGACAGGGTCCGCCAAGAGACCCAGTACTTC.

The chain combines TRBV27 with TRBJ2-1, with 9 bases that match TRBD1. The trim removed 5 bases at V and 5 bases at J, leaving 7 bases unmatched. This CDR3 comprises 15 residues. CDR1 is MNHEY, CDR2 SMNVEV, per germline (reference sequence). The CDR3: CASSPAGTGNNEQFF. CDR3 nucleotide sequence: TGTGCCAGCAGTCCCGCCGGGACAGGGAACAATGAGCAGTTCTTC.

This chain links TRBV7-9 with TRBJ2-7, with 7 bases lining up with TRBD1. Germline assignment: CDR1 SEHNR and CDR2 FQNEAQ (reference sequence). The CDR3 sequence is 16 residues long. V trimming: 2 bases; J trimming: 0 bases; junction bases outside the gene matches: 7. The CDR3 DNA is TGTGCCAGCAGCTTATTCCCGGACAGGCCCTCCTACGAGCAGTACTTC. This gives the protein CASSLFPDRPSYEQYF.

The chain links TRBV5-4 to TRBJ2-1; TRBD2 matches 9 bases. The CDR3 is 17 residues long. Germline loops: CDR1 SGHNT, CDR2 YYREEE (reference sequence). The junction had 10 bases not matched to a gene; V was cut back by 1 base and J by 5 bases. CDR3 region: CASSLRLAGWGNNEQFF. The CDR3 DNA reads as TGTGCCAGCAGCTTGCGTCTAGCGGGATGGGGTAACAATGAGCAGTTCTTC. The complete variable domain, with remaining parts taken from reference TRBV5-4 and TRBJ2-1, reads ETGVTQSPTHLIKTRGQQVTLRCSSQSGHNTVSWYQQALGQGPQFIFQYYREEENGRGNFPPRFSGLQFPNYSSELNVNALELDDSALYLCASSLRLAGWGNNEQFFGPGTRLTVL.

The rearrangement links TRBV9 to TRBJ2-6, with TRBD1 identical over 10 bases. The CDR3 runs to 18 residues. V lost 4 bases, J lost 0 bases, and 7 bases stayed unmatched. Germline V lookup: CDR1 SGDLS, CDR2 YYNGEE. CDR3 loop: CASSTDRDRGSGANVLTF. For the CDR3, the DNA is TGTGCCAGCAGCACCGACCGGGACAGGGGCTCTGGGGCCAACGTCCTGACTTTC.

V usage is TRBV15 and J usage is TRBJ2-1; D not resolved. The CDR3 sequence is 17 residues long. Per germline, CDR1 LNHNV and CDR2 YYDKDF (reference sequence). Trimming removed 1 base at V and 0 bases at J, with 13 bases between. In DNA, the CDR3 is TGTGCCACCAGCAGAGTTGTTCTTATGAGCTCCTACAATGAGCAGTTCTTC. Protein product: CATSRVVLMSSYNEQFF.

With respect to this clone: Compared with germline, one end of the junction differs, possibly owing to a read error. The chain has TRBV5-4 and TRBJ2-1, with 12 bases fitting TRBD1. The CDR3 is made up of 13 amino acids. CDR1 is SGHNT and CDR2 is YYREEE in the germline V gene (reference sequence). In DNA, the CDR3 is TGTGCCAGCTCTTCCGGGACAGGGGGCGCAAAGATCTTC. Protein sequence: CASSSGTGGAKIF.

The chain employs TRBV9 and TRBJ1-2, with D hard to call. Germline assignment: CDR1 SGDLS and CDR2 YYNGEE. There are 13 residues in the CDR3. The V and J ends lost 0 bases and 7 bases respectively, with 10 bases between them. CDR3 protein: CASSVGQTVGYTF. The CDR3, as DNA: TGTGCCAGCAGCGTAGGGCAGACGGTTGGCTACACCTTC.

This chain joins TRBV4-1 and TRBJ1-2; 9 bases map to TRBD1. The CDR3 runs to 15 residues. After removal of 6 bases from V and 8 bases from J, the junction contained 13 bases not matched to a gene. Germline CDR1 is MGHRA and CDR2 is YSYEKL. Here the CDR3 DNA reads TGCGCCAGCAGTCAGGGGGACAGGGTCGCGCCGGGCTACACCTTC. This translates into CASSQGDRVAPGYTF.

The J gene is TRBJ2-7, the V gene TRBV2, with 7 nucleotides matching TRBD1. Germline trimming cut 4 bases from V and 3 bases from J; bases unmatched to any gene: 9. The germline V gene encodes CDR1 SNHLY and CDR2 FYNNEI. CDR3 length equals 15 residues. CDR3 loop: CASSGGYDRVYEQYF. CDR3 nucleotides: TGTGCCAGCAGTGGGGGATATGACAGGGTCTACGAGCAGTACTTC.

The V gene is TRBV11-2, the J gene TRBJ2-7; no firm D call. The ends were cut back, 4 bases at V and 3 bases at J, with 13 bases in the middle. In germline, CDR1 is SGHAT, CDR2 FQNNGV. This CDR3 contains 14 residues. The chain's CDR3 is CASSSEISFYEQYF. The DNA for the CDR3 is TGTGCCAGCAGCTCTGAAATCTCGTTCTACGAGCAGTACTTC.

This rearrangement joins TRBV27 to TRBJ2-7; no firm D call. The CDR3 is 11 amino acids. Trimming removed 4 bases at V and 3 bases at J, with 4 bases between. Per germline, CDR1 MNHEY and CDR2 SMNVEV (reference sequence). The chain's CDR3 is CASSSNYEQYF. CDR3 DNA: TGTGCCAGCAGTTCAAACTACGAGCAGTACTTC.

In its sample, this clone was seen once. The chain employs TRBV29-1 and TRBJ2-1; 16 bases are a match to TRBD2. Germline CDR1 is SQVTM and CDR2 is ANQGSEA. The V and J ends lost 6 bases and 2 bases, in that order; junction bases with no gene match: 4. This CDR3 contains 16 residues. CDR3 region: CSVAGTSGGAYNEQFF. Here the CDR3 DNA reads TGCAGCGTCGCCGGGACTAGCGGGGGGGCCTACAATGAGCAGTTCTTC.

The rearrangement uses TRBV6-1 and TRBJ2-5; D gene ambiguous. The CDR3 has 16 residues. The germline V gene has CDR1 MNHNS and CDR2 SASEGT. Trimming left V 2 bases short and J 5 bases short, with 18 bases between. The CDR3 nucleotides read TGTGCCAGCAGTGAATCGTTTTTTGGCGTTCGCGAGACCCAGTACTTC. This sequence encodes CASSESFFGVRETQYF.

The rearrangement uses TRBV5-1 and TRBJ2-3; 15 bases map to TRBD2. This CDR3 is 18 amino acids long. The V segment lost 5 bases and the J segment 4 bases; nucleotides outside the gene matches: 11. The germline CDR1 and CDR2 sequences are SGHRS and YFSETQ. Here the CDR3 reads CASSSSSRTSGRADTQYF. CDR3 DNA: TGCGCCAGCAGTTCTTCTTCTAGGACTAGCGGGAGGGCAGATACGCAGTATTTT.

The rearrangement uses TRBV9 and TRBJ2-1; TRBD1 matches 9 bases. V trimming: 0 bases; J trimming: 5 bases; junction bases outside the gene matches: 6. Germline V gene lookup returns CDR1 SGDLS and CDR2 YYNGEE. This CDR3 is 16 amino acids long. The CDR3 is CASSVGGQGSHNEQFF. Written as DNA, the CDR3 is TGTGCCAGCAGCGTAGGGGGACAGGGTAGCCACAATGAGCAGTTCTTC.

This clone has just a few counts. The genes are TRBV10-1 and TRBJ2-7; TRBD2 might be the D (6 bases). Germline assignment: CDR1 WNHNN and CDR2 SYGVQD (reference sequence). The V gene lost 3 bases and the J gene lost 5 bases, with 8 bases spanning the gap. The CDR3 has 12 amino acids. CDR3 coding DNA: TGCGCCAGCAGTGACCCGGGAGACGAGCAGTACTTC. Protein product: CASSDPGDEQYF.